The rows below give T cell receptor beta chains drawn from one sample of a study of Graves' ophthalmopathy and Graves' hyperthyroidism. TCRdb recomputed calls from the multiplex PCR reads with MiXCR, one row per CDR3 protein. Here the sample spans hundreds of thousands of distinct CDR3 sequences, 15% being singletons. Material for sequencing was peripheral blood. These receptors originate from a woman younger than 35 with stable Graves' hyperthyroidism. The conserved cysteine and the conserved F or W are not part of the CDR3 here. Each record gives: J gene, V gene, CDR3 protein.

j_gene: TRBJ1-2
v_gene: TRBV6-5
CDR3aa: ASRKEGANYGYT

j_gene: TRBJ2-2
v_gene: TRBV24-1
CDR3aa: ATSDVQGAYTGELF

j_gene: TRBJ2-5
v_gene: TRBV7-2
CDR3aa: ASSLDASGGEETQY

j_gene: TRBJ2-5
v_gene: TRBV6-5
CDR3aa: ASSYSHLGRETQY

j_gene: TRBJ1-5
v_gene: TRBV6-5
CDR3aa: ASSWTPPPSNQPQH

j_gene: TRBJ2-7
v_gene: TRBV28
CDR3aa: ASSFAGAVVYEQY

j_gene: TRBJ2-5
v_gene: TRBV6-2/TRBV6-3
CDR3aa: ASSYLRAGGQETQY

j_gene: TRBJ1-2
v_gene: TRBV6-5
CDR3aa: ASSFPGQRGYT

j_gene: TRBJ2-5
v_gene: TRBV6-2/TRBV6-3
CDR3aa: ASSYRQGVQETQY

j_gene: TRBJ1-2
v_gene: TRBV18
CDR3aa: ASSPGARQGYT

j_gene: TRBJ2-6
v_gene: TRBV13
CDR3aa: ASSPQGANVLT

j_gene: TRBJ2-7
v_gene: TRBV3-1
CDR3aa: ASSQGGGTYEQY